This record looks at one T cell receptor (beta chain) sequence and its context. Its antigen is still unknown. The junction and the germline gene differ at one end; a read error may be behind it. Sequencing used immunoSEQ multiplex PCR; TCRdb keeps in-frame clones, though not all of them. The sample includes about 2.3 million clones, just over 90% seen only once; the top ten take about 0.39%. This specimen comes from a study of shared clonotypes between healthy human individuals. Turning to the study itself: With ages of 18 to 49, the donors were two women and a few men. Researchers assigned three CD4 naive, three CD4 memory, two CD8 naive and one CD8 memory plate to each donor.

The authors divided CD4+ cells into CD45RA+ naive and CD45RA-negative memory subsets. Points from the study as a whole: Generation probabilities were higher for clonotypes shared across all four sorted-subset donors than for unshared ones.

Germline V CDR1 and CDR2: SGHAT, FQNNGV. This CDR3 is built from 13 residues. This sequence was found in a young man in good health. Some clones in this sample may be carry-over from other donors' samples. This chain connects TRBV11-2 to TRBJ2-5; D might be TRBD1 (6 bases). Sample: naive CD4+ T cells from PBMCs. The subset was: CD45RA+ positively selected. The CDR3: CASSLGTKETQYF. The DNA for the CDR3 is TGTGCCAGCAGTTTAGGGACAAAAGAGACCCAGTACTTC.